A selection of T cell receptor beta chains follows, all from one sample in a study of blood T cell repertoires in COVID-19. Only in-frame clones appear in the TCRdb table, and some are missing; sequencing was by immunoSEQ multiplex PCR. Here the sample spans about 340,000 clones, 80% to 90% being singletons. Sequenced sample: peripheral blood. These receptors came from a woman aged 60-75 years with COVID-19, enrolled during active disease. Each CDR3 is given with its conserved first and last residue. Each record gives: J gene, V gene, D gene, clone size, CDR3 DNA, CDR3 protein. D genes are given only for firm matches. The listing skips clone size in some rows; elsewhere it reads once, few, many or a size class.

>TRBJ2-3|TRBV5-1|TRBD2|-
TGCGCCAGTAGAGTTAGCGGGGCTAGCACAGATACGCAGTATTTT
CASRVSGASTDTQYF
>TRBJ2-4|TRBV2|-|-
TGTGCCAGCAGTGTAGATGGCAGGGTGAACATTCAGTACTTC
CASSVDGRVNIQYF
>TRBJ2-7|TRBV18|-|-
TGTGCCAGCTCACCCGACAGCGCCTACGAGCAGTACTTC
CASSPDSAYEQYF
>TRBJ2-2|TRBV7-2|-|-
TGTGCCAGCAGCTTAGGAGTTTTCGGGGAGCTGTTTTTT
CASSLGVFGELFF
>TRBJ1-6|TRBV5-1|TRBD1|-
TGCGCCAGCAGCTTGGGGGGACAGTTGAATTCACCCCTCCACTTT
CASSLGGQLNSPLHF
>TRBJ1-6|TRBV18|-|few
TGTGCCAGCTCACCAAGCGCCCGGGAAAATTCACCCCTCCACTTT
CASSPSARENSPLHF
>TRBJ1-3|TRBV5-4|-|-
TGTGCCAGCAGCTTGCACTTCTCTGGAAACACCATATATTTT
CASSLHFSGNTIYF
>TRBJ2-7|TRBV6-1|-|-
TGTGCCAGCAGTGAAGGGGGCCCCTACGAGCAGTACTTC
CASSEGGPYEQYF
>TRBJ2-2|TRBV9|-|-
TGTGCCAGCAGCACCCAAAGGGAGGGGGTGAACACCGGGGAGCTGTTTTTT
CASSTQREGVNTGELFF
>TRBJ1-2|TRBV27|-|-
TGTGCGCGCGATGGCTACACCTTC
CARDGYTF
>TRBJ1-5|TRBV12-5|TRBD1|-
TGTGCTAGTGGTGCCGGACAGGGGGCCGGTCAGCCCCAGCATTTT
CASGAGQGAGQPQHF
>TRBJ2-7|TRBV27|TRBD1|-
TGTGCCAGCAGTTTAAGAGTTGTGACAGGGAACGAGCAGTACTTC
CASSLRVVTGNEQYF
>TRBJ2-7|TRBV5-6|TRBD1|-
TGTGCCAGCAGCTTGGGGGACAGAAATAGGTTTTCCTACGAGCAGTACTTC
CASSLGDRNRFSYEQYF
>TRBJ2-7|TRBV6-1|TRBD1|-
TGTGCCAGCAGTGAAGGGCCCTTGGACAGGCTGCACTCCTACGAGCAGTACTTC
CASSEGPLDRLHSYEQYF
>TRBJ2-1|TRBV9|TRBD2|once
TGTGCCAGCAGCGTTAGCGGGGGGGCCCCCAATGAGCAGTTCTTC
CASSVSGGAPNEQFF
>TRBJ2-7|TRBV25-1|-|once
TGTGCCAGCAGTGATACCGGGACACTTTCCTACGAGCAGTACTTC
CASSDTGTLSYEQYF
>TRBJ1-3|TRBV5-4|TRBD1|-
TGTGCCAGCAGCTCGACCTCGACAGGGGGCGCCGGAAACACCATATATTTT
CASSSTSTGGAGNTIYF
>TRBJ2-3|TRBV5-1|-|once
TGCGCCAGGACGACAGAGAAGGGGACAGATACGCAGTATTTT
CARTTEKGTDTQYF
>TRBJ1-3|TRBV25-1|-|-
TGTGCCAGCAGTGAGTCCCCTATTCAGGGGAACACCATATATTTT
CASSESPIQGNTIYF
>TRBJ1-1|TRBV11-1|TRBD1|-
TGTGCCAGCAGCTCCCCCGGGACAGCATTTTCCGAAGCTTTCTTT
CASSSPGTAFSEAFF
>TRBJ1-2|TRBV12-3/TRBV12-4|TRBD1|-
TGTGCCAGCAGTCGTACCAGGGGGCTTGGCTACACCTTC
CASSRTRGLGYTF
>TRBJ1-1|TRBV27|TRBD1|-
TGTGCCAGCAGGCTGACAGGGGTCGACACTGAAGCTTTCTTT
CASRLTGVDTEAFF
>TRBJ1-5|TRBV27|TRBD1|-
TGTGCCAGCAGTTTAGGACAGGGTCCGGGGCCCCAGCATTTT
CASSLGQGPGPQHF
>TRBJ2-7|TRBV5-5|-|once
TGTGCCAGCAGCTTGGGGGAGGCACTTTACGAGCAGTACTTC
CASSLGEALYEQYF
>TRBJ2-5|TRBV4-1|TRBD2|-
TGCGCCAGCAGCCAGGAGCCGGTTTATGGGGGGGGCCAAGAGACCCAGTACTTC
CASSQEPVYGGGQETQYF
>TRBJ1-1|TRBV7-2|-|-
TGTGCCAGCAGACACCTCCGGGGGGAGGAAGCTTTCTTT
CASRHLRGEEAFF
>TRBJ1-2|TRBV7-6|TRBD1|-
TGTGCCAGCAGCTCCGACAGGGTTGTCTACACCTTC
CASSSDRVVYTF
>TRBJ2-3|TRBV11-3|TRBD2|-
TGTGCCAGCAGCCCCGGCGGGGGGGAGTATACGCAGTATTTT
CASSPGGGEYTQYF
>TRBJ2-1|TRBV9|-|-
TGTGCCAGCAGCGTCCGGGGGAGGTACAATGAGCAGTTCTTC
CASSVRGRYNEQFF
>TRBJ2-5|TRBV30|-|-
TGTGCCTGGAACCAGGCAGTACAAGAGACCCAGTACTTC
CAWNQAVQETQYF
>TRBJ1-2|TRBV5-6|TRBD1|once
TGTGCCAGCAGCCCGCAAGGACAGGTCTATGGCTACACCTTC
CASSPQGQVYGYTF